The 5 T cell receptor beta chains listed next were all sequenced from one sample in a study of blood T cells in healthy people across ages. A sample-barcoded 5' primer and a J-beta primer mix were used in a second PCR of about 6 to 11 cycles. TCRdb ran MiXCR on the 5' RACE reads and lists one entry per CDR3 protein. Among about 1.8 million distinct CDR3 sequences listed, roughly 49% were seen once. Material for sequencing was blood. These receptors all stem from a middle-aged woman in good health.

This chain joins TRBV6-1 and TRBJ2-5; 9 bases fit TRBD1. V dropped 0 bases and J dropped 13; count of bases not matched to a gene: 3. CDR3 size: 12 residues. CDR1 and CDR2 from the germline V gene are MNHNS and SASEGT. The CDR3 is CASSEAGQGRYF. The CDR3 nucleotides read TGTGCCAGCAGTGAAGCCGGACAGGGGCGGTACTTC.

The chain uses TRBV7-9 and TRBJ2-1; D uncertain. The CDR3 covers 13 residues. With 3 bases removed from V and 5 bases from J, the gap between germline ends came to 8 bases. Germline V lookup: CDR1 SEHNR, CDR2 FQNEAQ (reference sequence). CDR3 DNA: TGTGCCAGCAGCTTTTGGGGAAACAATGAGCAGTTCTTC. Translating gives CASSFWGNNEQFF.

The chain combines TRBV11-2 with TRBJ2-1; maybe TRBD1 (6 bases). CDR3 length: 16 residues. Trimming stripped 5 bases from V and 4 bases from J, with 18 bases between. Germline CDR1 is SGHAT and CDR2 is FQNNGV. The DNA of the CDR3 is TGTGCCAGCAGCCGAGGCGGCAGGGGTGGGTACAATGAGCAGTTCTTC. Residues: CASSRGGRGGYNEQFF.

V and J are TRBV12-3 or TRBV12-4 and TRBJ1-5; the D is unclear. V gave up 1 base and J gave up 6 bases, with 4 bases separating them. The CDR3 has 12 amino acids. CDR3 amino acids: CASSLVPQPQHF. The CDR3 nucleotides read TGTGCCAGCAGTTTAGTCCCTCAGCCCCAGCATTTT.

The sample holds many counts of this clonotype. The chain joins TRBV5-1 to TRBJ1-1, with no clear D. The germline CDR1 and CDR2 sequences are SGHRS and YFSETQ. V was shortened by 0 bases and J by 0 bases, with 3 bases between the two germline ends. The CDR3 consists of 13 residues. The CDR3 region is CASSLEMNTEAFF. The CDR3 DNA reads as TGCGCCAGCAGCTTGGAGATGAACACTGAAGCTTTCTTT.